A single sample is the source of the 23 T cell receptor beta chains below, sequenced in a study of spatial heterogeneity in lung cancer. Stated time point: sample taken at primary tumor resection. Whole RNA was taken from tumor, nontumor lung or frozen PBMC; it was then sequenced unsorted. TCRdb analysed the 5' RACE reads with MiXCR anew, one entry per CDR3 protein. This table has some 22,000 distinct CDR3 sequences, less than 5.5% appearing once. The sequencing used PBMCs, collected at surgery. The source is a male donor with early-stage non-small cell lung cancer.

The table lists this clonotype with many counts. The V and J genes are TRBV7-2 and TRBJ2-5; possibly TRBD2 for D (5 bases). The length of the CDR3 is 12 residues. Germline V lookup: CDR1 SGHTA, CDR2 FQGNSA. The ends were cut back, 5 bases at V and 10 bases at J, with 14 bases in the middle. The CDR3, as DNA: TGTGCCAGCAGCCTCACTACGGGGTTCCAGTACTTC. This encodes CASSLTTGFQYF. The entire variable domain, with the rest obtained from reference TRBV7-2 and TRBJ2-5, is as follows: GAGVSQSPSNKVTEKGKDVELRCDPISGHTALYWYRQSLGQGLEFLIYFQGNSAPDKSGLPSDRFSAERTGGSVSTLTIQRTQQEDSAVYLCASSLTTGFQYFGPGTRLLVL.

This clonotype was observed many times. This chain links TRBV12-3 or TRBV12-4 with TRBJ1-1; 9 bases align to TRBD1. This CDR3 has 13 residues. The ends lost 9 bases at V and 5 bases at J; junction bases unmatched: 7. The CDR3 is CASYTGGGTEAFF. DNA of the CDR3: TGTGCCAGTTATACAGGGGGCGGGACTGAAGCTTTCTTT.

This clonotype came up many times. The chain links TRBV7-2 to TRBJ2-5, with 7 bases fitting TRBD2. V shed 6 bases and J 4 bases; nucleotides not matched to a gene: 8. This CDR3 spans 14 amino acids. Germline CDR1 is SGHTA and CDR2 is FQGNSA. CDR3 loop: CASSSTSSRETQYF. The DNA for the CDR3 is TGTGCCAGCAGTTCGACTAGCTCGCGAGAGACCCAGTACTTC.

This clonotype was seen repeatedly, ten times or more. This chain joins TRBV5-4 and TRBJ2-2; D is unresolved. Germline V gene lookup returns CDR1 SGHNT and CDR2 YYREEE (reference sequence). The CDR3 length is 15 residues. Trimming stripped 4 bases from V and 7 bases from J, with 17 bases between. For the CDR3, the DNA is TGTGCCAGCAGCCAAAAGCCGGAATCCGGCGGGGAGCTGTTTTTT. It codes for CASSQKPESGGELFF.

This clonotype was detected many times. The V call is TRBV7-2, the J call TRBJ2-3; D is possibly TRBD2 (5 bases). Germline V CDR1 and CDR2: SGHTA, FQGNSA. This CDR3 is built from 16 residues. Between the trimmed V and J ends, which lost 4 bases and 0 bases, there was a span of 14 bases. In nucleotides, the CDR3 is TGTGCCAGCAGCTCCTACCCGAGCGGTAGCACAGATACGCAGTATTTT. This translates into CASSSYPSGSTDTQYF. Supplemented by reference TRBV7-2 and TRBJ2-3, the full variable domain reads GAGVSQSPSNKVTEKGKDVELRCDPISGHTALYWYRQSLGQGLEFLIYFQGNSAPDKSGLPSDRFSAERTGGSVSTLTIQRTQQEDSAVYLCASSSYPSGSTDTQYFGPGTRLTVL.

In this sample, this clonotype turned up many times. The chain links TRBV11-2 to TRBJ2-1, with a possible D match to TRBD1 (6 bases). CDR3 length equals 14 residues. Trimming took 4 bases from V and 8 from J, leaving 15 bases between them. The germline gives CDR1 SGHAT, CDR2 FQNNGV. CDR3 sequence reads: CASSSSMGAHEQFF. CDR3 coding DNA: TGTGCCAGCAGCTCCTCCATGGGGGCGCATGAGCAGTTCTTC.

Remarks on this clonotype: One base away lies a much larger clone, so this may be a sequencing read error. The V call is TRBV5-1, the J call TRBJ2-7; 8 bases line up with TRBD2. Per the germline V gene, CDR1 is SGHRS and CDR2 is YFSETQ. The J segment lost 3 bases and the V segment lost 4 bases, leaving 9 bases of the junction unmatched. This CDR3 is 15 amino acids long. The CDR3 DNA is TGCGCCAGCAGCCCCCTTAGCGGGGTTAGCTACGAGCAGTACTTC. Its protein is CASSPLSGVSYEQYF.

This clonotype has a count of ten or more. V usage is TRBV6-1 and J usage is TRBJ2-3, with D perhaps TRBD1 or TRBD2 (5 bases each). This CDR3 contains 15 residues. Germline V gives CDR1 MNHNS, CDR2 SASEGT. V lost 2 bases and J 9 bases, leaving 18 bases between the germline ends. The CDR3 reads CASSEMRLAGRTQYF. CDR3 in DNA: TGTGCCAGCAGTGAAATGAGGCTAGCAGGGAGAACGCAGTATTTT.

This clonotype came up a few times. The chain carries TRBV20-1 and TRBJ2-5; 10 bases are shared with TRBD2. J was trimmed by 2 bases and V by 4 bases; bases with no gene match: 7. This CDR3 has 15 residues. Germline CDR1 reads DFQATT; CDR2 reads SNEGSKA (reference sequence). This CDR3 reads CSATISGGTQETQYF. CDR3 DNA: TGCAGTGCTACTATTAGCGGGGGGACACAAGAGACCCAGTACTTC.

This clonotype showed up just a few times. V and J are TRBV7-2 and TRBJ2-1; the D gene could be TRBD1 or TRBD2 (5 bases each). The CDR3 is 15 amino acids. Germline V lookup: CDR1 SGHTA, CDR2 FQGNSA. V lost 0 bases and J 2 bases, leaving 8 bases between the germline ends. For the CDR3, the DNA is TGTGCCAGCAGCTTAGCGGGGGATGCCTACAATGAGCAGTTCTTC. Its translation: CASSLAGDAYNEQFF.

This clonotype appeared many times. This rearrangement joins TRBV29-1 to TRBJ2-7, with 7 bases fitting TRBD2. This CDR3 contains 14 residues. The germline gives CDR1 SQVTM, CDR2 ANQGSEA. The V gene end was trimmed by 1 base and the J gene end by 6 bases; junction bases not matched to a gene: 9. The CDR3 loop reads CSVEVGRGRSEQYF. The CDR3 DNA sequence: TGCAGCGTTGAAGTTGGGAGGGGAAGGTCCGAGCAGTACTTC.

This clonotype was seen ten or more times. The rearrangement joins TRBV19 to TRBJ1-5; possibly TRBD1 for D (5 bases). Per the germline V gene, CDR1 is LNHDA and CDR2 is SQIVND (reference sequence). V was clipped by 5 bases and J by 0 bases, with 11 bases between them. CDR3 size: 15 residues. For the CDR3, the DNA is TGTGCCAGTAGTCCAGGGAGGAATAGCAATCAGCCCCAGCATTTT. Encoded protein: CASSPGRNSNQPQHF.

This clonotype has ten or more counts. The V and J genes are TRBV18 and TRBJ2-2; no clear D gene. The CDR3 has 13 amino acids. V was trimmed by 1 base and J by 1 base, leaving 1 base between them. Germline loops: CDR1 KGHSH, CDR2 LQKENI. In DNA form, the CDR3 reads TGTGCCAGCTCACCACAGAACACCGGGGAGCTGTTTTTT. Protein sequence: CASSPQNTGELFF. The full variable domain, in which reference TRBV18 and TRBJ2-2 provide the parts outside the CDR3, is NAGVMQNPRHLVRRRGQEARLRCSPMKGHSHVYWYRQLPEEGLKFMVYLQKENIIDESGMPKERFSAEFPKEGPSILRIQQVVRGDSAAYFCASSPQNTGELFFGEGSRLTVL.

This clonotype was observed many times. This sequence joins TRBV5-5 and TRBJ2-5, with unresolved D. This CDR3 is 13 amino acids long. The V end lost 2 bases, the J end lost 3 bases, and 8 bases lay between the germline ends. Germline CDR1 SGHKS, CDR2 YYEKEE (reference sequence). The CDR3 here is CASSFAAEETQYF. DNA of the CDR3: TGTGCCAGCAGCTTTGCCGCGGAAGAGACCCAGTACTTC.

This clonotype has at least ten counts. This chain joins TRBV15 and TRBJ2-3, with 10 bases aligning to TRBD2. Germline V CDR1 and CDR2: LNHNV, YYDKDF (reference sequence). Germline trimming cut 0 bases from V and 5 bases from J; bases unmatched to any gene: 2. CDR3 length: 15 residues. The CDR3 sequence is CATSREAGGRDTQYF. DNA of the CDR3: TGTGCCACCAGCAGAGAAGCGGGGGGGCGAGATACGCAGTATTTT.

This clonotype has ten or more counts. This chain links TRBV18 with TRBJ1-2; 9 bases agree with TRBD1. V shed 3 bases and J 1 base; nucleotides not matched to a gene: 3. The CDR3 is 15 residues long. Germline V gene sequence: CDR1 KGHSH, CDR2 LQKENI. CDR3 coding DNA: TGTGCCAGCTCACCGGACAGGGGTGGTAACTATGGCTACACCTTC. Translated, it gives CASSPDRGGNYGYTF.

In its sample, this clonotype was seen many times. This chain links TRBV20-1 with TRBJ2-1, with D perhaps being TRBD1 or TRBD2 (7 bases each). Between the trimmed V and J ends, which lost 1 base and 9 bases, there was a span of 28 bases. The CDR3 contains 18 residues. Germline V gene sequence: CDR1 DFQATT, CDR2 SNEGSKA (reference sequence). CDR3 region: CSARAQGGTMAGRGEQFF. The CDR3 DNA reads TGCAGTGCTAGAGCCCAGGGGGGGACCATGGCCGGGCGCGGTGAGCAGTTCTTC.

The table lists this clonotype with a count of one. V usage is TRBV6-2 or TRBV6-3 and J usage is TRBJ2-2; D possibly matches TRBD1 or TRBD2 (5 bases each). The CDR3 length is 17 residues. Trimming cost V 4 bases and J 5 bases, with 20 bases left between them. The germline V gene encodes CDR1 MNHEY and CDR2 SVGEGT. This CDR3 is CASSSLRGDRPTGELFF. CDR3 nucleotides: TGTGCCAGCAGTTCGCTTCGAGGGGACCGTCCTACCGGGGAGCTGTTTTTT.

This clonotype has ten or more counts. CDR3 in amino acids: CASGTDGSQTQYF. The CDR3 DNA reads TGCGCCAGCGGCACAGACGGCTCGCAGACCCAGTACTTC. V and J are TRBV5-1 and TRBJ2-5; D ambiguous. Germline V gives CDR1 SGHRS, CDR2 YFSETQ. Between the trimmed V and J ends, which lost 7 bases and 6 bases, there was a span of 16 bases. The CDR3 length is 13 residues.

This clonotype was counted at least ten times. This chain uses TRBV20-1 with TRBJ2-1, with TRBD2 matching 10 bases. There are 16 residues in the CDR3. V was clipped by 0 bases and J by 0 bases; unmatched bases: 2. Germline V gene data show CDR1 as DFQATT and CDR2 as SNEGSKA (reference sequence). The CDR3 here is CSARDLAGGSYNEQFF. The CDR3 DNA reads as TGCAGTGCTAGAGATTTAGCGGGAGGCTCCTACAATGAGCAGTTCTTC.

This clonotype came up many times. CDR3 sequence: CASSTGPGANTEAFF. The CDR3 nucleotides read TGTGCCAGCAGTACTGGGCCTGGTGCGAACACTGAAGCTTTCTTT. V and J are TRBV7-3 and TRBJ1-1; D unresolved. CDR3 length: 15 residues. Trimming pared 6 bases from V and 1 base from J, leaving 15 bases between. Germline CDR1 and CDR2: SGHTA and FQGTGA.

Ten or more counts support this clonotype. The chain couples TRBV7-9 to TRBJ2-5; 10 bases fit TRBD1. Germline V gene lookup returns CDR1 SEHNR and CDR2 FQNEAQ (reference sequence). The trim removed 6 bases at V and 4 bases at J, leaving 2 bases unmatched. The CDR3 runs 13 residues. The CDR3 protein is CASRRDRGETQYF. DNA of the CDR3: TGTGCCAGCAGGAGGGACAGGGGAGAGACCCAGTACTTC. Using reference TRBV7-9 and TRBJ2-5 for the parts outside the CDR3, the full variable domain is DTGVSQNPRHKITKRGQNVTFRCDPISEHNRLYWYRQTLGQGPEFLTYFQNEAQLEKSRLLSDRFSAERPKGSFSTLEIQRTEQGDSAMYLCASRRDRGETQYFGPGTRLLVL.

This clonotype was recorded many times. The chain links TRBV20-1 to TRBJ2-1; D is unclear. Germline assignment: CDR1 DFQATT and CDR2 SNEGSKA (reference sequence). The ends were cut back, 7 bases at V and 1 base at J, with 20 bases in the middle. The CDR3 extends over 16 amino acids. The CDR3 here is CSVPDVIRHSYNEQFF. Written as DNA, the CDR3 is TGCAGTGTCCCGGACGTCATTCGGCATTCCTACAATGAGCAGTTCTTC.